This entry describes one T cell receptor (beta chain). This entry belongs to a study of low-dose radiotherapy and immunotherapy resistance in tumors. Study-level background: The study gave Cohort 2 1 Gy per fraction every two weeks, totaling 13 Gy over 26 weeks.

cDNA synthesis used a TRAV/TRBV-specific primer set for both chains. TCRs underwent around 18 PCR cycles of amplification with a constant-region primer and V-primer adapter. The authors amplified isolated mRNA by in vitro transcription. TCRdb independently ran MiXCR on the reads; one entry per CDR3 protein. The sample lists 100,000 or so distinct CDR3 sequences; roughly 20% were seen once. There are 16 residues in the CDR3. Trimming left V 11 bases short and J 6 bases short, with 29 bases between. Germline loops: CDR1 MNHEY, CDR2 SVGEGT. Time point: after trial treatment. This sample's treatment: LDRT plus nivolumab, ipilimumab, low-dose cyclophosphamide and aspirin (RACIN trial).

This chain connects TRBV6-2 or TRBV6-3 to TRBJ2-7, with D possibly TRBD2 on 6 matching bases. The source is a male donor with prostate cancer. The material was PBMCs, obtained after low-dose radiotherapy plus immunotherapy. CDR3 in DNA: TGTGCCGCACAAGGAGGGGTTGGACGGACTTACTGCGAGCAGTACTTC. It is translated as CAAQGGVGRTYCEQYF.